Given below is one TCR beta chain in context. These data come from a study of blood T cell repertoires in COVID-19. Study-wide background: Samples of COVID-19 (acute and convalescent) were obtained from the United States, Italy and Spain. The cDNA or gDNA used as material had been derived from T cells, B-cell-depleted T cells, or PBMCs.

Per the original methods: Cell counts per sample came from amplifying reference gene primers. Only in-frame clones appear in the TCRdb table, and some are missing; sequencing was by immunoSEQ multiplex PCR. V and J calls and clone size are copied from that table; D and trimming were computed from the DNA. The data contain about 100,000 clones, about 77% of them singletons. The germline CDR1 and CDR2 sequences are KGHSH and LQKENI. V lost 0 bases, J lost 7 bases, and 13 bases lay in between. The CDR3 is 14 amino acids. Sequencing was performed on peripheral blood. The receptor was isolated from a woman aged 65 to 85 with acute or convalescent COVID-19. The J gene is TRBJ2-7, the V gene TRBV18; D is uncertain. For the CDR3, the DNA is TGTGCCAGCTCACCACCGAAACGGAGTTGGGAGCAGTACTTC. As protein: CASSPPKRSWEQYF.